These 6 T cell receptor beta chains came from one sample sequenced in a study of shared clonotypes between healthy human individuals. Some clones are missing from TCRdb's copy, which holds only in-frame ones; the method was immunoSEQ multiplex PCR. The repertoire holds around 1.9 million clones, with under 95% as singletons. CD45RO-negative, CCR7-selected cells formed the naive CD8 fraction, which excluded terminally differentiated effector memory CD45RA+ cells. The sequenced sample was naive CD8+ T cells from PBMCs. All receptors come from a man between 18 and 35 years old in good health. Some clones in this sample may be carry-over from other donors' samples.

The chain carries TRBV7-8 and TRBJ2-7, with D possibly called TRBD1 or TRBD2 (5 bases each). Trimming removed 4 bases at V and 2 bases at J, with 15 bases between. The CDR3 length is 15 residues. The V gene's germline CDR1 is SGHVS and CDR2 FQNEAQ. Written as DNA, the CDR3 is TGTGCCAGCAGCTCTATCCGGGACGGAACCTACGAGCAGTACTTC. Translated, it gives CASSSIRDGTYEQYF.

The rearrangement uses TRBV7-9 and TRBJ2-2; D is ambiguous. The CDR3 contains 13 residues. With 7 bases removed from V and 5 bases from J, the gap between germline ends came to 11 bases. Germline V CDR1 and CDR2: SEHNR, FQNEAQ (reference sequence). The CDR3 spells CASILDQTGELFF. Here the CDR3 DNA reads TGTGCCAGCATCCTGGACCAGACCGGGGAGCTGTTTTTT.

The chain is built from TRBV7-6 and TRBJ2-7; a weak D match, TRBD1 (6 bases). The V end lost 5 bases, the J end lost 3 bases, and 14 bases lay between the germline ends. CDR1 is SGHVS, CDR2 FNYEAQ, per germline. The CDR3 is made up of 14 amino acids. The CDR3 coding sequence is TGTGCCAGCAGCCCTGGACAGACCCTCTACGAGCAGTACTTC. This translates into CASSPGQTLYEQYF.

The chain recombines TRBV9 with TRBJ2-1; 7 bases map to TRBD2. V lost 0 bases and J lost 3; bases outside the gene matches: 12. CDR3 length: 18 residues. From germline, CDR1 is SGDLS and CDR2 YYNGEE. The CDR3: CASSVGLAVDLHYNEQFF. The CDR3 DNA is TGTGCCAGCAGCGTAGGGCTAGCGGTCGACCTACACTACAATGAGCAGTTCTTC. Looking up the rest from reference TRBV9 and TRBJ2-1 gives the full variable domain: DSGVTQTPKHLITATGQRVTLRCSPRSGDLSVYWYQQSLDQGLQFLIQYYNGEERAKGNILERFSAQQFPDLHSELNLSSLELGDSALYFCASSVGLAVDLHYNEQFFGPGTRLTVL.

The chain has TRBV4-1 and TRBJ1-1; 11 bases are shared with TRBD1. The trim removed 4 bases at V and 5 bases at J, leaving 12 bases unmatched. Germline CDR1 is MGHRA and CDR2 is YSYEKL. This CDR3 is 17 amino acids long. The CDR3 sequence: CASSPRTGGTLDTEAFF. The DNA for the CDR3 is TGCGCCAGCAGCCCGCGGACAGGGGGCACCCTAGATACTGAAGCTTTCTTT.

The chain carries TRBV9 and TRBJ2-1; D gene ambiguous. The germline V gene has CDR1 SGDLS and CDR2 YYNGEE. This CDR3 spans 14 amino acids. V dropped 4 bases and J dropped 5 bases, with 13 bases sitting between them. In nucleotides, the CDR3 is TGTGCCAGCAGCCCGGCAGTAGAGGACAATGAGCAGTTCTTC. Its protein product is CASSPAVEDNEQFF.